This T cell receptor beta chain was observed in a study of cytomegalovirus exposure and HLA in healthy donors. Trimming stripped 5 bases from V and 4 bases from J, with 14 bases between. The length of the CDR3 is 14 residues. CDR1 and CDR2 (germline): MNHNS, SASEGT. PCR primers comprised 60 Vbeta and 13 Jbeta primers. As processed by the authors: In a later analysis, some 11 million of some 80 million unique beta chains occurred in at least two donors. Measured with immunoSEQ multiplex PCR; TCRdb has only the in-frame clones, and not every one. The V and J calls and clone size are taken from that table; D and trimming were inferred from the DNA. This sample carries around 160,000 clones, 60% to 85% of them seen once, and the ten largest clones take around 6.7%. With regard to this clone: Its target is not known.

The study, taken as a whole, reports: A further, later analysis showed that HLA-associated TCR beta chains (compared with equally common others) were more clonally expanded. Listed as cytomegalovirus-associated were more than 150 TCR beta chains.

The source material was PBMCs. This sequence was found in a woman between 35 and 50 years old in good health and CMV-seropositive. The V and J genes are TRBV6-1 and TRBJ1-1; maybe TRBD1 (6 bases). In DNA form, the CDR3 reads TGTGCCAGCAGTCCTTATAAACAGGGCACTGAAGCTTTCTTT. It yields the protein CASSPYKQGTEAFF.